This TCR beta chain emerged from a study of cytomegalovirus exposure and HLA in healthy donors. Trimming pared 7 bases from V and 3 bases from J, leaving 10 bases between. This CDR3 comprises 12 residues. The germline V gene has CDR1 MNHNS and CDR2 SASEGT. Study-level points and caveats: Confirmation was obtained in vitro that three CMV-associated chains are specific for CMV antigens. Later work associated fewer than 20,000 TCR beta sequences with HLA alleles at 0.05 false discovery rate.

This clone rates as medium-sized. Its antigen is unknown. With 60 Vbeta and 13 Jbeta primers, the PCR was carried out. This table comes from immunoSEQ multiplex PCR, and its TCRdb copy is limited to in-frame clones, with some not included. The top ten clones hold roughly 1.8% of a sample with about 98,000 clones, under 80% of them seen once. This sequence originates from a male donor in good health and CMV-seronegative. The sequenced sample consisted of PBMCs. This chain connects TRBV6-1 to TRBJ2-7; tentative D call: TRBD2 (6 bases). The chain's CDR3 is CASTGGIYEQYF. The CDR3 DNA is TGTGCCAGCACTGGCGGGATCTACGAGCAGTACTTC.